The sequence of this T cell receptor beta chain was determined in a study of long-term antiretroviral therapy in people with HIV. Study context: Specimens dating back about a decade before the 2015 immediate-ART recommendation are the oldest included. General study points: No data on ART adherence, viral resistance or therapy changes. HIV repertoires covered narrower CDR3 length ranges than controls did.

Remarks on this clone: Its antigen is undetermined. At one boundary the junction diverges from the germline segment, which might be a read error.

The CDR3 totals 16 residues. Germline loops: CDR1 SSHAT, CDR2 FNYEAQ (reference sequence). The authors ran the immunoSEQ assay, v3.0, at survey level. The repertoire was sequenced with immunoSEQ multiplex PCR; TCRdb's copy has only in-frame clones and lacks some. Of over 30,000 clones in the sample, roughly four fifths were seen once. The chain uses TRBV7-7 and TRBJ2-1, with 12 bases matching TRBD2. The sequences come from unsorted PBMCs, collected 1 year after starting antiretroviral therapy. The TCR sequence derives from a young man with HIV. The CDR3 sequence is CASSPRTSGIGNEQFF. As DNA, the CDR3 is TGTGCTAGCAGCCCTCGGACTAGCGGGATAGGCAATGAGCAGTTCTTC.